The 21 T cell receptor beta chains below come from one sample, sequenced in a study of shared clonotypes between healthy human individuals. Only in-frame clones appear in the TCRdb table, and some are missing; sequencing was by immunoSEQ multiplex PCR. The data show about half a million clones, roughly 80% seen once. Sequenced input: PBMCs. The receptors derive from a woman in her thirties or forties in good health. Some clones in this sample may be carry-over from other donors' samples.

The chain uses TRBV10-3 and TRBJ1-5; TRBD1 matches at 8 bases. The trim removed 4 bases at V and 1 base at J, leaving 6 bases unmatched. CDR1 is ENHRY, CDR2 SYGVKD, per germline. This CDR3 is built from 16 residues. The CDR3 loop is CAISAQGGGSNQPQHF. Here the CDR3 DNA reads TGTGCCATCAGTGCACAGGGGGGGGGCAGCAATCAGCCCCAGCATTTT.

V and J are TRBV2 and TRBJ2-5, with a possible D match to TRBD2 (5 bases). The CDR3 extends over 13 amino acids. Between the trimmed V and J ends, which lost 7 bases and 1 base, there was a span of 10 bases. Per germline, CDR1 SNHLY and CDR2 FYNNEI. In nucleotides, the CDR3 is TGTGCCAGCAAAAGGGAGCCCCAAGAGACCCAGTACTTC. This sequence encodes CASKREPQETQYF. The whole variable domain, remainder taken from reference TRBV2 and TRBJ2-5, is EPEVTQTPSHQVTQMGQEVILRCVPISNHLYFYWYRQILGQKVEFLVSFYNNEISEKSEIFDDQFSVERPDGSNFTLKIRSTKLEDSAMYFCASKREPQETQYFGPGTRLLVL.

The chain links TRBV5-4 to TRBJ1-6; 7 bases agree with TRBD1. V shed 4 bases, J shed 7 bases, and the junction held 8 bases outside the gene matches. This CDR3 is 15 amino acids long. Per germline, CDR1 SGHNT and CDR2 YYREEE (reference sequence). This CDR3 reads CASSLRQGWNSPLHF. For the CDR3, the DNA is TGTGCCAGCAGCCTACGACAGGGCTGGAATTCACCCCTCCACTTT.

The genes are TRBV18 and TRBJ2-5, with TRBD1 as a possible D gene (5 bases). V shed 0 bases and J shed 2 bases, with 7 bases lying between them. Looked up from germline, CDR1 is KGHSH and CDR2 is LQKENI. This CDR3 has 14 amino acids. Written as DNA, the CDR3 is TGTGCCAGCTCACCACCGGCAGGGCAAGAGACCCAGTACTTC. Translation: CASSPPAGQETQYF. Looking up the rest from reference TRBV18 and TRBJ2-5 gives the full variable domain: NAGVMQNPRHLVRRRGQEARLRCSPMKGHSHVYWYRQLPEEGLKFMVYLQKENIIDESGMPKERFSAEFPKEGPSILRIQQVVRGDSAAYFCASSPPAGQETQYFGPGTRLLVL.

Details on this clone: An end of the junction differs from the germline gene, which may be a read error. The chain combines TRBV30 with TRBJ2-1; 10 nucleotides agree with TRBD2. Germline CDR1 reads GTSNPN; CDR2 reads SVGIG (reference sequence). CDR3 size: 16 residues. The chain's CDR3 is CTWRGKREGSYNEQFF. As DNA, the CDR3 is TGTACCTGGAGAGGGAAGCGGGAGGGCTCCTACAATGAGCAGTTCTTC.

In its sample, this clone was seen once. This sequence is one base from a far larger clone and is likely a read error. This same CDR3 is encoded by further DNA sequences in the sample. The chain joins TRBV6-1 to TRBJ2-6, with D maybe TRBD1 (5 bases). CDR1 is MNHNS and CDR2 is SASEGT in the germline V gene. This CDR3 spans 14 amino acids. The CDR3 DNA reads TGTGCCAGCAGTCAGTTACCTGGGGCCAACGTCCTGACCTTC. Its protein is CASSQLPGANVLTF.

The gene calls are TRBV5-1 and TRBJ1-2; D uncertain. This CDR3 contains 15 residues. Looked up from germline, CDR1 is SGHRS and CDR2 is YFSETQ. V was cut by 0 bases and J by 0 bases, with 9 bases left in between. The CDR3 bases are TGCGCCAGCAGCTTGGGGACGGATTCTAACTATGGCTACACCTTC. Translating it yields CASSLGTDSNYGYTF.

The CDR3 reads CASRWGEPTDTQYF. CDR3 coding DNA: TGTGCCAGTAGATGGGGGGAGCCCACAGATACGCAGTATTTT. The chain is built from TRBV19 and TRBJ2-3; D is possibly TRBD2 (6 bases). Trimming pared 6 bases from V and 2 bases from J, leaving 12 bases between. CDR3 size: 14 residues. Germline assignment: CDR1 LNHDA and CDR2 SQIVND (reference sequence). The entire variable domain, with the rest obtained from reference TRBV19 and TRBJ2-3, is as follows: DGGITQSPKYLFRKEGQNVTLSCEQNLNHDAMYWYRQDPGQGLRLIYYSQIVNDFQKGDIAEGYSVSREKKESFPLTVTSAQKNPTAFYLCASRWGEPTDTQYFGPGTRLTVL.

With regard to this clone: A far larger clone is only one base removed, so a read error is likely. The CDR3 nucleotides are TGTGCCAGCAGTGTTTCAGGGGGTTCCTACAAGCAGTACTTC. Its translation: CASSVSGGSYKQYF. The V call is TRBV2, the J call TRBJ2-7; 7 bases align to TRBD1. Germline CDR1 is SNHLY and CDR2 is FYNNEI. The CDR3 sequence is 14 residues long.

J is TRBJ2-1 and V is TRBV4-2, with TRBD2 matching 8 bases. Germline CDR1 and CDR2: LGHNA and YNFKEQ. V trimming: 1 base; J trimming: 0 bases; junction bases outside the gene matches: 11. The CDR3 is 19 amino acids. The CDR3 region is CASSQGQLADGPSYNEQFF. The CDR3 DNA follows: TGTGCCAGCAGCCAAGGTCAACTAGCGGACGGACCCTCCTACAATGAGCAGTTCTTC.

This clone was counted between two and nine times. The rearrangement joins TRBV5-5 to TRBJ1-5; D might be TRBD1 (6 bases). With 4 bases removed from V and 3 bases from J, the gap between germline ends came to 14 bases. CDR3 length: 15 amino acids. CDR1 is SGHKS, CDR2 YYEKEE, per germline (reference sequence). CDR3 protein: CASSLGTQVNQPQHF. The CDR3 nucleotides read TGTGCCAGCAGCCTCGGGACACAAGTCAATCAGCCCCAGCATTTT.

The V and J genes are TRBV6-6 and TRBJ2-1; TRBD1 is a possible D gene (5 bases). The CDR3 totals 13 residues. Trimming shortened V by 9 bases and J by 4 bases, and 13 bases separated the two germline ends. In germline, CDR1 is MNHNY, CDR2 SVGAGI (reference sequence). The CDR3 DNA reads as TGTGCCAGTGGGGCGGACCAATACAATGAGCAGTTCTTC. It encodes CASGADQYNEQFF.

The CDR3 sequence: CASSSLQGQGSPLHF. The CDR3 nucleotides are TGTGCCAGCAGCTCTCTACAGGGTCAGGGTTCACCCCTCCACTTT. J is TRBJ1-6 and V is TRBV7-8; a possible D gene is TRBD1 (6 bases). The CDR3 runs to 15 residues. Germline V gene data show CDR1 as SGHVS and CDR2 as FQNEAQ. Between the trimmed V and J ends, which lost 4 bases and 9 bases, there was a span of 16 bases.

This chain joins TRBV5-1 and TRBJ2-3; D gene uncertain. Trimming removed 0 bases from V and 0 bases from J, with 8 bases in between. Per germline, CDR1 SGHRS and CDR2 YFSETQ. This CDR3 contains 15 residues. CDR3 in DNA: TGCGCCAGCAGCTTGGGAGACATCAGCACAGATACGCAGTATTTT. This encodes CASSLGDISTDTQYF.

The chain combines TRBV2 with TRBJ2-1, with TRBD2 matching over 15 bases. CDR1 SNHLY and CDR2 FYNNEI come from the germline V gene. This CDR3 has 16 amino acids. V was clipped by 7 bases and J by 9 bases; unmatched bases: 10. CDR3 protein: CASISPPGLAGGEQFF. The CDR3 nucleotides are TGTGCCAGCATAAGCCCCCCGGGACTAGCGGGAGGTGAGCAGTTCTTC.

This chain joins TRBV28 and TRBJ1-5; D is possibly TRBD1 (5 bases). Per germline, CDR1 MDHEN and CDR2 SYDVKM. Trimming pared 6 bases from V and 6 bases from J, leaving 18 bases between. The CDR3 is made up of 15 amino acids. The CDR3 DNA is TGTGCCAGCAGCCGCTTCTGGGGGGTAGGTCAGCCCCAGCATTTT. This sequence encodes CASSRFWGVGQPQHF.

The chain uses TRBV9 and TRBJ1-3; D may be TRBD1 (6 bases). The germline V gene encodes CDR1 SGDLS and CDR2 YYNGEE. This CDR3 has 16 residues. Trimming removed 4 bases from V and 3 bases from J, with 17 bases in between. CDR3 protein: CASSRTAGTSGNTIYF. The CDR3 DNA sequence: TGTGCCAGCAGCCGAACGGCCGGGACAAGTGGAAACACCATATATTTT.

This clone was seen only once. The chain joins TRBV10-3 to TRBJ2-1; 10 nucleotides agree with TRBD1. Per the germline V gene, CDR1 is ENHRY and CDR2 is SYGVKD. Germline trimming cut 5 bases from V and 5 bases from J; bases unmatched to any gene: 9. The CDR3 covers 16 residues. The CDR3 DNA reads as TGTGCCATCAGTAACCAAAGGGACAGGGGCAACAATGAGCAGTTCTTC. It translates to CAISNQRDRGNNEQFF.

The chain employs TRBV10-3 and TRBJ2-3; TRBD1 agrees at 7 bases. Germline CDR1 is ENHRY and CDR2 is SYGVKD. V was clipped by 4 bases and J by 4 bases; unmatched bases: 2. CDR3 length: 13 amino acids. The CDR3 protein is CAISATGADTQYF. CDR3 DNA sequence: TGTGCCATCAGTGCTACAGGGGCAGATACGCAGTATTTT.

J is TRBJ1-2 and V is TRBV28; the D is unclear. This CDR3 comprises 14 residues. Trimming shortened V by 2 bases and J by 3 bases, and 10 bases separated the two germline ends. CDR1 is MDHEN, CDR2 SYDVKM, per germline. This CDR3 is CASSLRALHYGYTF. DNA for the CDR3: TGTGCCAGCAGTTTACGTGCACTCCACTATGGCTACACCTTC.

V usage is TRBV30 and J usage is TRBJ2-1; D unclear. Trimming left V 3 bases short and J 2 bases short, with 8 bases between. The germline V gene encodes CDR1 GTSNPN and CDR2 SVGIG (reference sequence). This CDR3 has 13 residues. CDR3: CAWSGGTYNEQFF. CDR3 sequence (DNA): TGTGCCTGGAGCGGCGGAACCTACAATGAGCAGTTCTTC.